Listed here is a single T cell receptor beta chain. What it binds is not known. The data are from a study of sequential checkpoint blockade in melanoma. Whole-study results and caveats: Tumor T-cell fraction and clonality correlated with PD-L1 and CD8+ counts. Pretreatment TIL clonality tracked with response in the nivolumab-first arm.

Only in-frame clones appear in the TCRdb table, and some are missing; sequencing was by immunoSEQ multiplex PCR. The table has 12,000 or so clones, 25% to 30% seen once. This sample's treatment: randomized to nivolumab then ipilimumab (arm A) or the reverse (arm B). With 2 bases removed from V and 0 bases from J, the gap between germline ends came to 11 bases. The CDR3 totals 16 residues. Germline V gene data show CDR1 as SGHNT and CDR2 as YENEEA. The clonotype originates from a human donor with melanoma. V usage is TRBV11-3 and J usage is TRBJ2-1; no clear D gene. This specimen consisted of tumor tissue (inferred from file names), obtained from a patient given nivolumab and ipilimumab in sequence. The CDR3 DNA is TGTGCCAGCAGCTTACAACCTTCCCTCTCCTACAATGAGCAGTTCTTC. Translated: CASSLQPSLSYNEQFF.